These 27 T cell receptor beta chains originate from one sample sequenced in a study of identical twins. TCRdb recomputed calls from the 5' RACE reads with MiXCR, one row per CDR3 protein. The table includes 200,000 to 250,000 distinct CDR3 sequences, over 5% detected once. The same sample was also used in a study of T cells expressing NK-cell markers.

The material sequenced was CD8+ T cells sorted from blood. The receptors stem from a young woman in good health.

This clonotype was picked up many times. This rearrangement joins TRBV15 to TRBJ2-1, with unresolved D. Germline CDR1 reads LNHNV; CDR2 reads YYDKDF (reference sequence). Trimming pared 0 bases from V and 1 base from J, leaving 7 bases between. There are 15 residues in the CDR3. CDR3 sequence reads: CATSREAVSYNEQFF. CDR3 DNA: TGTGCCACCAGCAGAGAGGCGGTTTCCTACAATGAGCAGTTCTTC.

This clonotype was seen a few times. This chain connects TRBV27 to TRBJ1-1; the D is unclear. Trimming took 4 bases from V and 8 from J, leaving 14 bases between them. This CDR3 has 13 amino acids. Per germline, CDR1 MNHEY and CDR2 SMNVEV (reference sequence). The CDR3 loop reads CASSYASAVEAFF. The CDR3 DNA is TGTGCCAGCAGTTACGCTTCAGCGGTCGAAGCTTTCTTT.

This clonotype has more than one count but fewer than ten. This rearrangement joins TRBV29-1 to TRBJ2-1; no clear D gene. In germline, CDR1 is SQVTM, CDR2 ANQGSEA. The germline V and J ends were trimmed by 4 bases and 6 bases, with 7 bases remaining between them. This CDR3 has 11 amino acids. The CDR3: CSVGKPNEQFF. Here the CDR3 DNA reads TGCAGCGTTGGGAAGCCCAATGAGCAGTTCTTC.

V and J are TRBV6-1 and TRBJ2-3; D call uncertain. Germline V gene lookup returns CDR1 MNHNS and CDR2 SASEGT. The CDR3 consists of 16 residues. V gave up 2 bases and J gave up 4 bases, with 16 bases separating them. The CDR3 here is CASSEQPPYTPDTQYF. CDR3 nucleotide sequence: TGTGCCAGCAGTGAACAGCCCCCGTACACTCCAGATACGCAGTATTTT.

This clonotype was observed at least ten times. The genes are TRBV3-1 and TRBJ2-1; 9 bases agree with TRBD2. The CDR3 contains 14 residues. V lost 3 bases and J lost 7; bases outside the gene matches: 4. Germline values: CDR1 LGHDT, CDR2 YNNKEL (reference sequence). The CDR3 coding sequence is TGTGCCAGCAGCCAGGATAGCGGGAGAAATGAGCAGTTCTTC. This encodes CASSQDSGRNEQFF.

J is TRBJ2-1 and V is TRBV6-1; D remains unclear. CDR1 MNHNS and CDR2 SASEGT come from the germline V gene. The length of the CDR3 is 14 residues. V was cut by 5 bases and J by 9 bases, with 17 bases left in between. The CDR3 region has the DNA TGTGCCAGCAGTAGCCTACTGGGCGGCAGTGAGCAGTTCTTC. Encoded protein: CASSSLLGGSEQFF.

The chain combines TRBV20-1 with TRBJ1-4; possibly TRBD1 for D (6 bases). Germline V gene lookup returns CDR1 DFQATT and CDR2 SNEGSKA (reference sequence). The germline V and J ends were trimmed by 1 base and 0 bases, with 15 bases remaining between them. This CDR3 is 17 amino acids long. CDR3 nucleotide sequence: TGCAGTGCTAGAGGAATGGGGGCAACTGCAACTAATGAAAAACTGTTTTTT. This codes for CSARGMGATATNEKLFF.

This clonotype was seen at least ten times. The V and J genes are TRBV6-1 and TRBJ2-7; 7 nucleotides match TRBD1. Germline trimming cut 5 bases from V and 4 bases from J; bases unmatched to any gene: 14. The CDR3 has 16 amino acids. Per germline, CDR1 MNHNS and CDR2 SASEGT. The CDR3 sequence: CASSHPGQTPNYEQYF. DNA of the CDR3: TGTGCCAGCAGTCATCCGGGACAGACCCCGAATTACGAGCAGTACTTC.

This clonotype appeared a few times. The chain joins TRBV9 to TRBJ2-1; D is unresolved. Germline CDR1 reads SGDLS; CDR2 reads YYNGEE. V lost 1 base and J 8 bases, leaving 4 bases between the germline ends. The CDR3 is 11 amino acids. In DNA form, the CDR3 reads TGTGCCAGCAGCGTAAGTTATGAGCAGTTCTTC. Residues: CASSVSYEQFF. Full variable domain (outside the CDR3, taken from reference TRBV9 and TRBJ2-1): DSGVTQTPKHLITATGQRVTLRCSPRSGDLSVYWYQQSLDQGLQFLIQYYNGEERAKGNILERFSAQQFPDLHSELNLSSLELGDSALYFCASSVSYEQFFGPGTRLTVL.

This clonotype was observed a handful of times. This chain uses TRBV10-3 with TRBJ2-7, with 7 bases lining up with TRBD1. After removal of 1 base from V and 4 bases from J, the junction contained 4 bases not matched to a gene. The germline CDR1 and CDR2 sequences are ENHRY and SYGVKD. The CDR3 has 14 residues. The CDR3 loop reads CAISEYRGPYEQYF. The CDR3 DNA sequence: TGTGCCATCAGTGAGTACAGGGGACCGTACGAGCAGTACTTC.

This clonotype has at least ten counts. V usage is TRBV3-1 and J usage is TRBJ2-1; weak D call: TRBD2 (7 bases). Germline V CDR1 and CDR2: LGHDT, YNNKEL (reference sequence). This CDR3 spans 16 amino acids. V was clipped by 1 base and J by 9 bases, with 19 bases between them. The CDR3 sequence is CASSQGWGEGGGEQFF. In DNA, the CDR3 is TGTGCCAGCAGCCAAGGATGGGGGGAGGGGGGTGGTGAGCAGTTCTTC.

In its sample, this clonotype was seen many times. In nucleotides, the CDR3 is TGCGCCAGCAGCTTCGAGGTTTCCGCCGGGGGGGCTAATCAGCCCCAGCATTTT. Translated, it gives CASSFEVSAGGANQPQHF. The V gene is TRBV5-1, the J gene TRBJ1-5; D is possibly TRBD1 (6 bases). This CDR3 spans 18 amino acids. Trimming pared 2 bases from V and 4 bases from J, leaving 22 bases between. Germline V gene lookup returns CDR1 SGHRS and CDR2 YFSETQ.

This chain joins TRBV12-3 or TRBV12-4 and TRBJ2-3; 7 bases fit TRBD2. Trimming at V came to 4 bases and at J to 6 bases, leaving 7 bases not matched to a gene. The CDR3 totals 14 residues. The CDR3 coding sequence is TGTGCCAGCAGTTACGCGGGAGAGACGGATACGCAGTATTTT. The encoded protein is CASSYAGETDTQYF.

This clonotype was counted many times. The V and J genes are TRBV12-3 or TRBV12-4 and TRBJ2-1; D gene uncertain. Deletions cut 5 bases from V and 2 bases from J, with 7 bases between. The CDR3 loop spans 13 amino acids. CDR3 in amino acids: CASSLEPYNEQFF. In nucleotides, the CDR3 is TGTGCCAGCAGTCTAGAACCCTACAATGAGCAGTTCTTC.

Ten or more counts support this clonotype. The V call is TRBV5-6, the J call TRBJ1-3, with unresolved D. Between the trimmed V and J ends, which lost 2 bases and 0 bases, there was a span of 6 bases. CDR1 and CDR2 from the germline V gene are SGHDT and YYEEEE. The CDR3 has 14 residues. CDR3 amino acids: CASSLGFSGNTIYF. In DNA, the CDR3 is TGTGCCAGCAGCTTAGGATTCTCTGGAAACACCATATATTTT.

Many counts were recorded for this clonotype. This chain uses TRBV7-2 with TRBJ2-1, with 7 bases that match TRBD2. The germline gives CDR1 SGHTA, CDR2 FQGNSA. The length of the CDR3 is 12 residues. Trimming cost V 3 bases and J 10 bases; bases outside gene matches: 3. CDR3 nucleotides: TGTGCCAGCAGCTTGGGGGGGTGGGAGCAGTTCTTC. Translation: CASSLGGWEQFF.

This clonotype was seen ten or more times. The rearrangement joins TRBV29-1 to TRBJ2-2; 7 positions agree with TRBD1. Germline CDR1 is SQVTM and CDR2 is ANQGSEA. The CDR3 runs 13 residues. Trimming cost V 3 bases and J 6 bases; bases outside gene matches: 4. Here the CDR3 reads CSVDGTGAGELFF. The DNA for the CDR3 is TGCAGCGTTGATGGCACAGGGGCCGGGGAGCTGTTTTTT.

J is TRBJ1-4 and V is TRBV30, with D possibly TRBD1 on 6 matching bases. V was trimmed by 2 bases and J by 7 bases, leaving 11 bases between them. Per the germline V gene, CDR1 is GTSNPN and CDR2 is SVGIG (reference sequence). The CDR3 loop spans 13 amino acids. As DNA, the CDR3 is TGTGCCTGGAGTTACGGGGGCAGTGAAAAACTGTTTTTT. Amino acid sequence: CAWSYGGSEKLFF.

In this sample, this clonotype turned up a few times. The J gene is TRBJ2-1, the V gene TRBV24-1; perhaps TRBD2 as D (6 bases). The CDR3 runs to 13 residues. Germline CDR1 reads KGHDR; CDR2 reads SFDVKD. V was trimmed by 4 bases and J by 8 bases, leaving 11 bases between them. CDR3 amino acids: CATSDSGGDEQFF. In DNA form, the CDR3 reads TGTGCCACCAGTGACAGCGGAGGGGATGAGCAGTTCTTC.

The V call is TRBV7-2, the J call TRBJ2-3, with TRBD2 matching over 11 bases. The CDR3 contains 15 residues. V was pared by 3 bases and J by 4 bases, with 3 bases of the junction left unmatched. Germline values: CDR1 SGHTA, CDR2 FQGNSA. This chain's CDR3 is CASSFSGGASDTQYF. The CDR3 nucleotides are TGTGCCAGCAGCTTTAGCGGGGGGGCATCAGATACGCAGTATTTT.

This clonotype was seen a few times. V and J are TRBV9 and TRBJ2-1, with TRBD2 as a possible D gene (5 bases). The V gene lost 4 bases and the J gene lost 9 bases, with 11 bases spanning the gap. The germline CDR1 and CDR2 sequences are SGDLS and YYNGEE. The CDR3 loop spans 12 amino acids. The CDR3 region is CASSPSRGEQFF. CDR3 DNA: TGTGCCAGCAGCCCAAGCCGGGGTGAGCAGTTCTTC.

This clonotype came up many times. V usage is TRBV4-3 and J usage is TRBJ2-1; the match to TRBD2 covers 10 bases. Trimming at V came to 5 bases and at J to 3 bases, leaving 4 bases not matched to a gene. The CDR3 runs 15 residues. Germline V gives CDR1 LGHNA, CDR2 YSLEER. As DNA, the CDR3 is TGCGCCAGCAGCACAACTAGCGGGGACTACAATGAGCAGTTCTTC. Translating gives CASSTTSGDYNEQFF.

The chain joins TRBV6-2 or TRBV6-3 to TRBJ1-5, with D maybe TRBD1 (5 bases). Trimming left V 6 bases short and J 4 bases short, with 16 bases between. This CDR3 has 15 amino acids. Germline V lookup: CDR1 MNHEY, CDR2 SVGEGT. CDR3 sequence (DNA): TGTGCCAGCAGCCCCGGCAGGGAAATTAATCAGCCCCAGCATTTT. This gives the protein CASSPGREINQPQHF.

There are many counts of this clonotype. The chain combines TRBV20-1 with TRBJ1-2; D remains unclear. CDR1 is DFQATT and CDR2 is SNEGSKA in the germline V gene (reference sequence). This CDR3 is 8 amino acids long. Trimming took off 7 bases at V and 13 bases at J, with 10 bases between the two ends. CDR3 in DNA: TGCAGTGTCCCAGAGGGCACCTTC. Translation gives CSVPEGTF.

Ten or more counts support this clonotype. The V and J genes are TRBV27 and TRBJ1-6, with D unclear. Trimming pared 5 bases from V and 5 bases from J, leaving 16 bases between. Per germline, CDR1 MNHEY and CDR2 SMNVEV (reference sequence). CDR3 length equals 16 residues. The CDR3: CASSLTGPYHNSPLHF. The CDR3 DNA reads as TGTGCCAGCAGTCTAACCGGGCCGTATCATAATTCACCCCTCCACTTT.

This clonotype was recorded a few times. This chain links TRBV5-1 with TRBJ2-1; the match to TRBD2 covers 13 bases. V lost 0 bases and J lost 4; bases outside the gene matches: 1. The germline V gene encodes CDR1 SGHRS and CDR2 YFSETQ. The CDR3 runs to 16 residues. This chain's CDR3 is CASSLGLAGGYNEQFF. CDR3 nucleotides: TGCGCCAGCAGCTTGGGACTAGCGGGGGGTTACAATGAGCAGTTCTTC.

The CDR3 DNA sequence: TGTGCCAGCAGCTACCAGGGCCAACGGGTCTCTGAGCAGTTCTTC. It is translated as CASSYQGQRVSEQFF. This chain links TRBV11-2 with TRBJ2-1; possible D gene TRBD1, 5 bases. V lost 4 bases and J lost 9, with 19 bases in between. CDR1 is SGHAT and CDR2 is FQNNGV in the germline V gene. The CDR3 spans 15 residues. The full variable domain, its missing parts supplied by reference TRBV11-2 and TRBJ2-1, is EAGVAQSPRYKIIEKRQSVAFWCNPISGHATLYWYQQILGQGPKLLIQFQNNGVVDDSQLPKDRFSAERLKGVDSTLKIQPAKLEDSAVYLCASSYQGQRVSEQFFGPGTRLTVL.